This TCR beta chain stems from a study of early T cells in non-severe SARS-CoV-2 infection (dated by TCRdb to the early 2020s). As for the study more broadly: Bulk RNA from unsorted whole blood was used for TCR sequencing, so alpha and beta chains could not be paired. General conclusions and limits of the study: VDJdb matching was skewed toward anti-spike CD8 responses and likely underestimated virus-specific expansions by missing private and CD4 specificities.

This clonotype was counted many times. Its specific antigen is unknown. Base qualities are not recorded, but no much larger clone differs from it by a single base. Receptor libraries were prepared by 5' RACE. Sequencer: NextSeq 500. To correct for sequencing error and PCR bias, the TCR library protocol tagged individual cDNA molecules with unique molecular identifiers. TCR alpha and beta chains were both sequenced, and the abundances of alpha and beta sequences in each sample were closely correlated with each other. The authors' pipeline ran thus. Decombinator V4 was used to annotate TCR sequences for V gene, J gene and CDR3. Expanded TCRs were defined as changing significantly between any two time points under a Poisson model with p below 0.0001. TCR abundances were normalised to the total number of TCRs sequenced in each sample and reported as counts per million. VDJdb, accessed 1 November 2021, was searched for CMV, EBV and SARS-CoV-2 annotated TCRs, excluding TCRs annotated for multiple antigens. TCRdb applied fastp at Q25 and MiXCR to the public reads, then kept only in-frame beta chains. Rows merge per CDR3 protein into single entries with the most common DNA and genes. These V and J calls derive from TCRdb rather than the authors' analysis. The sample profile shows 55,000 to 75,000 distinct CDR3 sequences; more than 7.5% of them were found once. Together, the top ten hold approximately 3.6% of the sample.

A case-control design nested within a healthcare worker cohort in London, UK, was used, with weekly nasopharyngeal swab PCR tests and blood sampling performed. Between 23 and 31 March 2020, the week of the UK lockdown, healthcare workers were enrolled and then followed up weekly for as long as 16 weeks. The sequencing input was whole blood. The sequence derives from an adult who was a healthcare worker with PCR-confirmed SARS-CoV-2 infection or an uninfected control (not recorded which).

The CDR3 in this case is CASSRDSQETQYF. The DNA sequence is given as TGCGCCAGCAGCCGGGACAGCCAAGAGACCCAGTACTTC. The chain links TRBV5-1 with TRBJ2-5, with TRBD1 identical over 7 junction bases. From the cysteine up to the phenylalanine, the CDR3 has a length of 13 residues. The only DNA kept is the CDR3, 39 bases in frame from the first base. CDR1 and CDR2, looked up from the germline V gene, are SGHRS and YFSETQ. The V end gives up 4 bases and the J end 1 base, leaving 1 base in the junction not matched to a gene.